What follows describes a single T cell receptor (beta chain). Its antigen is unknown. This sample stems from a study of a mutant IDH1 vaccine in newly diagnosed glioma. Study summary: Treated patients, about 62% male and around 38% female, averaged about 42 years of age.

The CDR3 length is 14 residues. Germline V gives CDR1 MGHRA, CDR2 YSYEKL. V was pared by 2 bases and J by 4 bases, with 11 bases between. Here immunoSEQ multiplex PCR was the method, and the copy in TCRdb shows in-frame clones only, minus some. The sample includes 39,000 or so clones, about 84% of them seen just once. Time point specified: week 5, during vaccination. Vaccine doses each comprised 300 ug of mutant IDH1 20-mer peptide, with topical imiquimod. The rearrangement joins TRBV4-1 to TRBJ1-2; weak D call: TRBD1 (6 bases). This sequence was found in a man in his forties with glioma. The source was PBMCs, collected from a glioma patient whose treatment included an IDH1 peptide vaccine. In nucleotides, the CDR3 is TGCGCCAGCAGCCAAACAGGGTTTAGCTATGGCTACACCTTC. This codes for CASSQTGFSYGYTF.